The 18 T cell receptor beta chains given below trace back to one sample, sequenced in a study of blood T cell repertoires in COVID-19. Using immunoSEQ multiplex PCR, the repertoire was profiled, and TCRdb retains in-frame clones only, with some absent. The sample comprises approximately 110,000 clones, around 88% of which are singletons, and almost 0.9% rests with the top ten. Sequencing was performed on peripheral blood. The origin of the receptors is a woman aged 45 to 65 with active or convalescent COVID-19.

The chain has TRBV10-3 and TRBJ1-2, with D unclear. V lost 2 bases and J lost 4, with 17 bases in between. CDR3 size: 16 residues. The germline V gene encodes CDR1 ENHRY and CDR2 SYGVKD. The CDR3, as DNA: TGTGCCATCAGTGAGGGAACTAGGCCCAGATCCTATGGCTACACCTTC. This codes for CAISEGTRPRSYGYTF.

The chain links TRBV7-9 to TRBJ2-1; 15 nucleotides agree with TRBD2. CDR1 and CDR2 (germline): SEHNR, FQNEAQ (reference sequence). The ends lost 4 bases at V and 2 bases at J; junction bases unmatched: 9. The CDR3 contains 19 residues. DNA for the CDR3: TGTGCCAGCAGCTCCAGCCCGGGACTAGCGGGGGGAACCTACAATGAGCAGTTCTTC. It translates to CASSSSPGLAGGTYNEQFF. The whole variable domain, filled in from reference TRBV7-9 and TRBJ2-1, reads DTGVSQNPRHKITKRGQNVTFRCDPISEHNRLYWYRQTLGQGPEFLTYFQNEAQLEKSRLLSDRFSAERPKGSFSTLEIQRTEQGDSAMYLCASSSSPGLAGGTYNEQFFGPGTRLTVL.

The J gene is TRBJ2-7, the V gene TRBV19; weak D call: TRBD1 (6 bases). V shed 6 bases and J shed 2 bases, with 17 bases lying between them. The germline V gene encodes CDR1 LNHDA and CDR2 SQIVND (reference sequence). The CDR3 sequence is 15 residues long. CDR3 sequence reads: CASRENGQSTYEQYF. CDR3 nucleotides: TGTGCCAGTAGGGAGAACGGACAGTCTACCTACGAGCAGTACTTC.

The genes are TRBV9 and TRBJ1-1; no reliable D call. The CDR3 contains 14 residues. The germline gives CDR1 SGDLS, CDR2 YYNGEE. V lost 1 base to trimming and J lost 4 bases, with 11 bases between them. The CDR3 region has the DNA TGTGCCAGCAGCGTATCCCCTCGGGTCACTGAAGCTTTCTTT. Translated, it gives CASSVSPRVTEAFF.

The chain uses TRBV9 and TRBJ2-3; D gene unclear. V was trimmed by 4 bases and J by 0 bases, leaving 6 bases between them. CDR1 SGDLS and CDR2 YYNGEE come from the germline V gene. The CDR3 contains 13 residues. In nucleotides, the CDR3 is TGTGCCAGCAGCTCTACTAGCACAGATACGCAGTATTTT. It codes for CASSSTSTDTQYF.

The CDR3 region has the DNA TGTGCCAGCAAGGACGGGACTAGCTCCAGTGAGCAGTTCTTC. It is translated as CASKDGTSSSEQFF. The chain uses TRBV27 and TRBJ2-1; 9 nucleotides align to TRBD2. From germline, CDR1 is MNHEY and CDR2 SMNVEV (reference sequence). The CDR3 consists of 14 residues. V shed 7 bases and J 9 bases; nucleotides not matched to a gene: 10.

This chain links TRBV5-1 with TRBJ1-1; D perhaps matches TRBD1 (5 bases). Per germline, CDR1 SGHRS and CDR2 YFSETQ. The CDR3 consists of 14 residues. The V and J ends lost 0 bases and 4 bases respectively, with 10 bases between them. The CDR3 DNA reads TGCGCCAGCAGCTTGGATGGGAGGGGCACTGAAGCTTTCTTT. The encoded protein is CASSLDGRGTEAFF.

This clone appeared a few times. The gene calls are TRBV7-3 and TRBJ2-5; 8 nucleotides agree with TRBD2. The V gene end was trimmed by 1 base and the J gene end by 1 base; junction bases not matched to a gene: 2. The CDR3 sequence is 15 residues long. CDR1 and CDR2 (germline): SGHTA, FQGTGA. CDR3: CASSLSGRLQETQYF. The CDR3 DNA reads as TGTGCCAGCAGCTTAAGCGGGAGGCTCCAAGAGACCCAGTACTTC.

In this sample, this clone turned up a few times. The genes are TRBV28 and TRBJ2-1; TRBD2 is a possible D gene (6 bases). The V gene's germline CDR1 is MDHEN and CDR2 SYDVKM. The CDR3 covers 14 residues. The V end lost 8 bases, the J end lost 2 bases, and 13 bases lay between the germline ends. In DNA, the CDR3 is TGTGCCAGCGCAACGGGCGGGACCTACAATGAGCAGTTCTTC. Its translation is CASATGGTYNEQFF.

The chain combines TRBV5-1 with TRBJ1-6, with TRBD1 identical over 8 bases. V shed 6 bases, J shed 10 bases, and the junction held 15 bases outside the gene matches. The V gene's germline CDR1 is SGHRS and CDR2 YFSETQ. The CDR3 runs 16 residues. CDR3 amino acids: CASNDPSGTGASPLHF. The DNA of the CDR3 is TGCGCCAGCAACGATCCATCCGGGACAGGAGCATCACCCCTCCACTTT.

The table lists this clone with a few counts. This chain links TRBV5-5 with TRBJ2-1; TRBD2 matches at 7 bases. Losses at the gene ends were 4 bases for V and 4 bases for J; bases not matched to a gene: 8. The CDR3 runs 15 residues. Germline V gene lookup returns CDR1 SGHKS and CDR2 YYEKEE (reference sequence). The CDR3 DNA is TGTGCCAGCAGCCCCCTGGCGGGAGCGTACAATGAGCAGTTCTTC. Translation gives CASSPLAGAYNEQFF.

This rearrangement joins TRBV27 to TRBJ1-1; 8 bases match TRBD1. Trimming removed 8 bases from V and 3 bases from J; junction bases left unmatched: 11. Germline CDR1 is MNHEY and CDR2 is SMNVEV (reference sequence). The CDR3 runs 15 residues. This CDR3 reads CASRRGTGGHTEAFF. The CDR3 DNA sequence: TGTGCCAGCCGGCGAGGGACAGGAGGGCACACTGAAGCTTTCTTT.

The V and J genes are TRBV28 and TRBJ2-4; 8 bases map to TRBD1. V gave up 6 bases and J gave up 6 bases; unmatched junction bases: 7. Germline-derived CDR1 and CDR2 are MDHEN and SYDVKM. The CDR3 is made up of 14 amino acids. CDR3 DNA: TGTGCCAGCAGCTTAGACAGGGGATCAAACATTCAGTACTTC. Amino acids: CASSLDRGSNIQYF.

V gene TRBV6-2 or TRBV6-3 combines with J gene TRBJ1-1; TRBD1 matches at 7 bases. Trimming removed 2 bases from V and 5 bases from J; junction bases left unmatched: 11. Germline V CDR1 and CDR2: MNHEY, SVGEGT. The length of the CDR3 is 16 residues. This CDR3 is CASSYPTTMTGTEAFF. The CDR3 nucleotides are TGTGCCAGCAGTTACCCCACCACGATGACAGGGACTGAAGCTTTCTTT.

The chain combines TRBV7-2 with TRBJ1-1; the D gene is possibly TRBD1 (5 bases). Trimming removed 4 bases from V and 5 bases from J, with 11 bases in between. CDR1 is SGHTA, CDR2 FQGNSA, per germline. This CDR3 region has 13 residues. The CDR3 is CASSSRVGTEAFF. The CDR3 coding sequence is TGTGCCAGCAGCTCCAGGGTAGGGACTGAAGCTTTCTTT.

This rearrangement joins TRBV4-2 to TRBJ1-3; D unclear. CDR3 length: 16 residues. Germline V gene lookup returns CDR1 LGHNA and CDR2 YNFKEQ. V dropped 0 bases and J dropped 2 bases, with 11 bases sitting between them. The CDR3 sequence: CASSQDPDTPGNTIYF. CDR3 DNA: TGTGCCAGCAGCCAAGATCCTGACACACCTGGAAACACCATATATTTT.

The rearrangement links TRBV5-1 to TRBJ2-7; D possibly corresponds to TRBD2 (5 bases). Germline values: CDR1 SGHRS, CDR2 YFSETQ. V was clipped by 1 base and J by 3 bases, with 8 bases between them. The CDR3 loop spans 13 amino acids. In DNA, the CDR3 is TGCGCCAGCAGCTTGTACGGGATCTACGAGCAGTACTTC. Encoded protein: CASSLYGIYEQYF. Variable domain in full (rest from reference TRBV5-1 and TRBJ2-7): KAGVTQTPRYLIKTRGQQVTLSCSPISGHRSVSWYQQTPGQGLQFLFEYFSETQRNKGNFPGRFSGRQFSNSRSEMNVSTLELGDSALYLCASSLYGIYEQYFGPGTRLTVT.

This chain connects TRBV28 to TRBJ1-3; TRBD1 aligns across 10 bases. J lost 7 bases, V lost 4 bases, and 4 bases had no gene match. This CDR3 has 14 residues. Germline V gives CDR1 MDHEN, CDR2 SYDVKM. Here the CDR3 DNA reads TGTGCCAGCAGTTGGGACAGGGGTCGGAACACCATATATTTT. Translating gives CASSWDRGRNTIYF.